This TCR beta chain emerged from a study of identical twins. General study points: Invariant T cells like MAIT and iNKT could partly confound the zero-insertion analyses.

One entry per CDR3 protein, called by TCRdb with MiXCR from the 5' RACE reads. The sample contains hundreds of thousands of distinct CDR3 sequences, 7% of which appear only once. Trimming stripped 3 bases from V and 2 bases from J, with 11 bases between. Germline lookup yields CDR1 MNHEY and CDR2 SMNVEV (reference sequence). The CDR3 extends over 14 amino acids. This clonotype turned up a few times. The antigen is not known. A further study also used this sample, focusing on yellow fever vaccine responses in identical twins.

The receptor's source is a woman in her late teens or twenties in good health. The sample was memory (CD45RO+) T cells sorted from blood. This sequence joins TRBV27 and TRBJ2-7; D is possibly TRBD2 (6 bases). The CDR3 DNA is TGTGCCAGCAGTTTCCGGGACTCCACCTACGAGCAGTACTTC. Protein: CASSFRDSTYEQYF.